Listed below are T cell receptor beta chains from one sample, sequenced in a study of cytomegalovirus exposure and HLA in healthy donors. Measured with immunoSEQ multiplex PCR; TCRdb has only the in-frame clones, and not every one. The sample includes 150,000 to 200,000 clones, roughly 84% of them seen just once. What was sequenced was PBMCs. Receptor source: a male donor in good health and CMV-seronegative. CDR3s include the opening cysteine and the closing phenylalanine or tryptophan. D genes are given only for firm matches. Expanded clones are given a class, and other clones once, few, many or no size at all.

j_gene	d_gene	abundance	len	v_gene	CDR3aa	CDR3nt
TRBJ1-2	NA	NA	17	TRBV27	CASSLSWWGRQDYGYTF	TGTGCCAGCAGTTTATCCTGGTGGGGGCGCCAGGACTATGGCTACACCTTC
TRBJ1-2	NA	NA	15	TRBV5-6	CASSSRQAKVRGYTF	TGTGCCAGCAGCTCCAGACAGGCGAAAGTGCGTGGCTACACCTTC
TRBJ1-2	NA	NA	13	TRBV5-6	CASSIREGYGYTF	TGTGCCAGCAGCATTCGGGAGGGCTATGGCTACACCTTC
TRBJ2-2	NA	NA	14	TRBV7-9	CASSSLGGTGELFF	TGTGCCAGCAGCTCACTCGGCGGTACCGGGGAGCTGTTTTTT
TRBJ2-1	TRBD1	NA	15	TRBV27	CASSTTGGAYNEQFF	TGTGCCAGCAGTACCACAGGGGGCGCTTACAATGAGCAGTTCTTC
TRBJ1-1	NA	NA	14	TRBV27	CASMEDSLNTEAFF	TGTGCCAGCATGGAAGACAGCTTGAACACTGAAGCTTTCTTT
TRBJ1-1	TRBD1	NA	14	TRBV9	CASSLQGWGTEAFF	TGTGCCAGCAGCTTACAGGGGTGGGGCACTGAAGCTTTCTTT
TRBJ2-7	NA	once	18	TRBV10-1	CASRRRTMRGRITYEQYF	TGCGCCAGCAGAAGACGAACGATGAGAGGGAGGATTACCTACGAGCAGTACTTC
TRBJ2-3	TRBD2	NA	16	TRBV19	CASSILAGGMSDTQYF	TGTGCCAGTAGTATTCTAGCGGGGGGGATGTCAGATACGCAGTATTTT
TRBJ1-2	NA	NA	17	TRBV19	CASSMVGRVGEMSGYTF	TGTGCCAGTAGTATGGTTGGCCGAGTCGGGGAAATGAGTGGCTACACCTTC
TRBJ2-7	TRBD1	NA	15	TRBV6-5	CASSSPGQGDYEQYF	TGTGCCAGCAGTTCGCCGGGACAGGGCGACTACGAGCAGTACTTC
TRBJ2-5	NA	NA	14	TRBV18	CASSPLSVGGTQYF	TGTGCCAGCTCACCACTTAGCGTGGGAGGGACCCAGTACTTC
TRBJ2-2	NA	NA	15	TRBV6-1	CASSAVVSNTGELFF	TGTGCCAGCAGTGCGGTGGTTTCGAACACCGGGGAGCTGTTTTTT
TRBJ1-3	NA	NA	15	TRBV18	CASSPTGSSGNTIYF	TGTGCCAGCTCACCGACAGGCTCCTCTGGAAACACCATATATTTT
TRBJ2-2	TRBD2	NA	15	TRBV29-1	CSVFTSGRVVGELFF	TGCAGCGTTTTCACTAGCGGGAGGGTTGTCGGGGAGCTGTTTTTT
TRBJ2-2	NA	NA	15	TRBV9	CASSVGQVSTGELFF	TGTGCCAGCAGCGTAGGGCAGGTCTCCACCGGGGAGCTGTTTTTT
TRBJ1-6	TRBD1	NA	16	TRBV6-6	CASSQDRGSHNSPLHF	TGTGCCAGCAGTCAGGACAGGGGTAGCCATAATTCACCCCTCCACTTT
TRBJ2-1	TRBD1	NA	15	TRBV6-5	CASSNRGPQGNEQFF	TGTGCCAGCAGTAACAGGGGGCCCCAGGGCAATGAGCAGTTCTTC
TRBJ2-1	TRBD1	NA	15	TRBV15	CATSRVQGAWNEQFF	TGTGCCACCAGCAGAGTACAGGGGGCTTGGAATGAGCAGTTCTTC
TRBJ2-7	NA	NA	15	TRBV15	CATSSAGPGSYEQYF	TGTGCCACCAGCAGCGCAGGGCCGGGCTCCTACGAGCAGTACTTC
TRBJ1-4	TRBD1	NA	17	TRBV5-1	CASSLGSTGPHNEKLFF	TGCGCCAGCAGCTTGGGGTCGACAGGGCCCCATAATGAAAAACTGTTTTTT
TRBJ2-2	TRBD1	NA	14	TRBV19	CASGQGINTGELFF	TGTGCCAGTGGACAGGGGATAAACACCGGGGAGCTGTTTTTT
TRBJ2-5	TRBD1	NA	15	TRBV6-6	CASRRGQGARETQYF	TGTGCCAGCAGGCGAGGACAGGGGGCGAGGGAGACCCAGTACTTC
TRBJ1-4	NA	NA	13	TRBV6-5	CASSYSGHEKLFF	TGTGCCAGCAGTTACTCGGGCCATGAAAAACTGTTTTTT
TRBJ1-2	NA	NA	13	TRBV27	CASSHGSVYGYTF	TGTGCCAGCAGTCACGGAAGCGTCTATGGCTACACCTTC